The 14 T cell receptor beta chains in this list originate from one sample, sequenced in a study of cytomegalovirus exposure and HLA in healthy donors. Both 60 Vbeta primers and 13 Jbeta primers went into the PCR. Here immunoSEQ multiplex PCR was the method, and the copy in TCRdb shows in-frame clones only, minus some. This table holds 150,000 to 200,000 clones. The sample was PBMCs. The receptor set was obtained from a woman aged 60-75 years in good health and CMV-seronegative.

The chain employs TRBV7-8 and TRBJ2-3, with D perhaps TRBD2 (5 bases). The CDR3 loop spans 14 amino acids. From germline, CDR1 is SGHVS and CDR2 FQNEAQ. The V gene lost 5 bases and the J gene lost 2 bases, with 11 bases spanning the gap. DNA of the CDR3: TGTGCCAGCAGCCTCAGCGGACTCACAGATACGCAGTATTTT. This gives the protein CASSLSGLTDTQYF.

As DNA, the CDR3 is TGCAGCGTCCCGGGGGGGGGAGCCACAGATACGCAGTATTTT. It is translated as CSVPGGGATDTQYF. This chain links TRBV29-1 with TRBJ2-3; 8 nucleotides line up with TRBD2. The CDR3 has 14 amino acids. The germline CDR1 and CDR2 sequences are SQVTM and ANQGSEA. J was trimmed by 2 bases and V by 6 bases; bases with no gene match: 7.

Here the CDR3 DNA reads TGTGCCAGCAAGACAGGATCAACTGAAGCTTTCTTT. Encoded protein: CASKTGSTEAFF. The J gene is TRBJ1-1, the V gene TRBV2, with a possible D match to TRBD1 (6 bases). Trimming cost V 7 bases and J 5 bases, with 11 bases left between them. The V gene's germline CDR1 is SNHLY and CDR2 FYNNEI. The CDR3 consists of 12 residues.

This chain connects TRBV7-9 to TRBJ2-7; D unresolved. With 2 bases removed from V and 2 bases from J, the gap between germline ends came to 4 bases. CDR3 length: 12 residues. The V gene's germline CDR1 is SEHNR and CDR2 FQNEAQ (reference sequence). In DNA form, the CDR3 reads TGTGCCAGCAGCTTATCAGCCTACGAGCAGTACTTC. This gives the protein CASSLSAYEQYF.

The V gene is TRBV2, the J gene TRBJ2-2; 8 nucleotides line up with TRBD2. CDR3 length: 18 residues. CDR1 and CDR2 (germline): SNHLY, FYNNEI. After removal of 3 bases from V and 6 bases from J, the junction contained 15 bases not matched to a gene. CDR3 region: CASSDRPLGGGMAGELFF. The CDR3 bases are TGTGCCAGCAGTGATCGACCTTTAGGCGGGGGGATGGCCGGGGAGCTGTTTTTT.

The chain joins TRBV5-4 to TRBJ1-3; no firm D call. V dropped 0 bases and J dropped 0 bases, with 10 bases sitting between them. This CDR3 is 16 amino acids long. Germline CDR1 SGHNT, CDR2 YYREEE (reference sequence). The CDR3 region has the DNA TGTGCCAGCAGCTTGGAAGGACGGGGCTCTGGAAACACCATATATTTT. This gives the protein CASSLEGRGSGNTIYF.

The V gene is TRBV6-6, the J gene TRBJ2-1; 12 bases fit TRBD1. V was pared by 4 bases and J by 6 bases, with 7 bases of the junction left unmatched. Germline V CDR1 and CDR2: MNHNY, SVGAGI (reference sequence). The CDR3 is made up of 16 amino acids. CDR3 DNA sequence: TGTGCCAGCAGTTCCCCCGGGACAGGGGGCTTCAATGAGCAGTTCTTC. It codes for CASSSPGTGGFNEQFF.

Concerning this clone: Other DNA sequences in the same sample also yield this CDR3. The DNA of the CDR3 is TGTGCCAGCAGCTTAGGGACTAGCGGGTCCTACGAGCAGTACTTC. Protein product: CASSLGTSGSYEQYF. The V call is TRBV7-3, the J call TRBJ2-7; the match to TRBD2 covers 12 bases. The CDR3 extends over 15 amino acids. Germline trimming cut 2 bases from V and 1 base from J; bases unmatched to any gene: 0. Germline loops: CDR1 SGHTA, CDR2 FQGTGA.

The chain carries TRBV7-9 and TRBJ2-4; D call uncertain. V gave up 4 bases and J gave up 15 bases, with 34 bases separating them. This CDR3 has 18 amino acids. Per germline, CDR1 SEHNR and CDR2 FQNEAQ (reference sequence). CDR3: CASSSSSLAFSSGDFGYF. CDR3 coding DNA: TGTGCCAGCAGCTCCAGTAGCCTGGCATTCAGTTCGGGTGACTTCGGGTACTTC.

The V and J genes are TRBV9 and TRBJ1-1; no firm D call. Deletions cut 0 bases from V and 0 bases from J, with 9 bases between. The length of the CDR3 is 15 residues. CDR1 SGDLS and CDR2 YYNGEE come from the germline V gene. CDR3 nucleotide sequence: TGTGCCAGCAGCGTAGTCGGAGGGATGAACACTGAAGCTTTCTTT. Encoded protein: CASSVVGGMNTEAFF. The full variable domain, with the rest looked up from reference TRBV9 and TRBJ1-1, is DSGVTQTPKHLITATGQRVTLRCSPRSGDLSVYWYQQSLDQGLQFLIQYYNGEERAKGNILERFSAQQFPDLHSELNLSSLELGDSALYFCASSVVGGMNTEAFFGQGTRLTVV.

V gene TRBV6-4 combines with J gene TRBJ2-1; a possible D gene is TRBD1 (8 bases). This CDR3 comprises 14 residues. Trimming shortened V by 2 bases and J by 9 bases, and 14 bases separated the two germline ends. Germline CDR1 reads MRHNA; CDR2 reads SNTAGT. CDR3 nucleotide sequence: TGTGCCAGCAGTGACGGAACAGGGGGGGGTGAGCAGTTCTTC. Translating it yields CASSDGTGGGEQFF.

V is TRBV7-8 and J is TRBJ2-7, with 9 bases that match TRBD2. CDR1 and CDR2 from the germline V gene are SGHVS and FQNEAQ. The length of the CDR3 is 15 residues. Trimming took 5 bases from V and 6 from J; bases not matched to a gene: 11. Written as DNA, the CDR3 is TGTGCCAGCAGCCCCTGGCGGGAGGGGGGGATCGAGCAGTACTTC. It encodes CASSPWREGGIEQYF. The whole variable domain, filled in from reference TRBV7-8 and TRBJ2-7, reads GAGVSQSPRYKVAKRGQDVALRCDPISGHVSLFWYQQALGQGPEFLTYFQNEAQLDKSGLPSDRFFAERPEGSVSTLKIQRTQQEDSAVYLCASSPWREGGIEQYFGPGTRLTVT.

The V gene is TRBV9, the J gene TRBJ2-7, with a possible D match to TRBD1 (6 bases). The CDR3 consists of 14 residues. With 1 base removed from V and 5 bases from J, the gap between germline ends came to 13 bases. CDR1 SGDLS and CDR2 YYNGEE come from the germline V gene. As DNA, the CDR3 is TGTGCCAGCAGCGTATCAGGGGCTAAGCACGAGCAGTACTTC. This sequence encodes CASSVSGAKHEQYF.

CDR3 protein: CASSVDPGLSYEQYF. In DNA form, the CDR3 reads TGTGCCAGCAGCGTAGATCCGGGACTCTCCTACGAGCAGTACTTC. The rearrangement joins TRBV9 to TRBJ2-7; TRBD2 is a possible D gene (6 bases). Trimming pared 0 bases from V and 0 bases from J, leaving 10 bases between. This CDR3 contains 15 residues. Germline V gene data show CDR1 as SGDLS and CDR2 as YYNGEE.